This entry lists 32 T cell receptor beta chains sequenced from one sample in a study of T cells after posttransplantation cyclophosphamide. The method was immunoSEQ multiplex PCR; TCRdb's version includes in-frame clones alone and lacks a portion of them. Listed here are 20,000 to 30,000 clones without any singletons, the top ten holding approximately 1.5%. Sequencing was carried out using PBMCs. All receptors come from a middle-aged man in good health, CMV-negative, and a related stem cell transplant donor.

This clone has ten or more counts. Here the CDR3 DNA reads TGTGCCAGTAGTAGAAATGACTTTCCGAACACTGAAGCTTTCTTT. It yields the protein CASSRNDFPNTEAFF. The chain has TRBV27 and TRBJ1-1, with no clear D. The CDR3 contains 15 residues. Per germline, CDR1 MNHEY and CDR2 SMNVEV (reference sequence). Trimming cost V 9 bases and J 1 base, with 18 bases left between them.

This clone occurred many times. The rearrangement joins TRBV2 to TRBJ2-7; tentative D call: TRBD2 (7 bases). Germline V gene lookup returns CDR1 SNHLY and CDR2 FYNNEI. Trimming stripped 5 bases from V and 2 bases from J, with 10 bases between. The CDR3 is 13 residues long. The chain's CDR3 is CASSRGDTYEQYF. The DNA of the CDR3 is TGTGCCAGCAGTCGGGGGGACACCTACGAGCAGTACTTC.

This clone was observed at least ten times. This chain connects TRBV7-9 to TRBJ1-1; TRBD1 aligns across 7 bases. Unmatched junction bases numbered 3, after V lost 1 base and J lost 4 bases. The germline gives CDR1 SEHNR, CDR2 FQNEAQ (reference sequence). The CDR3 consists of 14 residues. The CDR3 DNA is TGTGCCAGCAGCTTAGTAGGGGGCCGCACTGAAGCTTTCTTT. Translated, it gives CASSLVGGRTEAFF.

This clone was detected many times. This sequence joins TRBV7-2 and TRBJ2-4; TRBD1 agrees at 12 bases. The CDR3 extends over 15 amino acids. V gave up 6 bases and J gave up 6 bases; unmatched junction bases: 6. Germline V lookup: CDR1 SGHTA, CDR2 FQGNSA. The DNA of the CDR3 is TGTGCCAGCAGATCTGGGACAGGGGGCGGAAACATTCAGTACTTC. It codes for CASRSGTGGGNIQYF.

This clone showed up many times. The chain employs TRBV6-1 and TRBJ2-7, with D possibly being TRBD2 (7 bases). Trimming pared 11 bases from V and 6 bases from J, leaving 23 bases between. There are 14 residues in the CDR3. CDR1 is MNHNS, CDR2 SASEGT, per germline. Here the CDR3 reads CASLRQEGGSEQYF. Written as DNA, the CDR3 is TGTGCCTCGCTCCGCCAGGAGGGGGGGAGCGAGCAGTACTTC.

This clone has more than one count but fewer than ten. At one end the junction does not follow the germline gene, possibly because of a read error. The chain carries TRBV2 and TRBJ2-1; 10 bases match TRBD1. The CDR3 length is 12 residues. Germline V gives CDR1 SNHLY, CDR2 FYNNEI. The CDR3 nucleotides are TGTGCCAGCGGAGACAGGGGGCGTGATTCGGTCTTC. This translates into CASGDRGRDSVF.

This clone was seen many times. V usage is TRBV11-2 and J usage is TRBJ1-1, with 8 positions matching TRBD1. Germline loops: CDR1 SGHAT, CDR2 FQNNGV. The V gene end was trimmed by 3 bases and the J gene end by 4 bases; junction bases not matched to a gene: 4. The CDR3 runs 14 residues. Here the CDR3 reads CASSFRGLGTEAFF. In nucleotides, the CDR3 is TGTGCCAGCAGCTTCAGGGGGCTGGGCACTGAAGCTTTCTTT.

The table lists this clone with many counts. CDR3 DNA sequence: TGTGCCATCAGGAACGAACTCGGGCGGGGGGCCGAAACCCCTGGGGCCAACGTCCTGACTTTC. Translated, it gives CAIRNELGRGAETPGANVLTF. This chain links TRBV10-3 with TRBJ2-6; 8 bases align to TRBD2. The ends lost 6 bases at V and 2 bases at J; junction bases unmatched: 21. Looked up from germline, CDR1 is ENHRY and CDR2 is SYGVKD. The CDR3 totals 21 residues.

This clone was seen ten or more times. This rearrangement joins TRBV15 to TRBJ1-3; D gene ambiguous. The V end lost 1 base, the J end lost 0 bases, and 7 bases lay between the germline ends. The CDR3 runs to 15 residues. Per germline, CDR1 LNHNV and CDR2 YYDKDF (reference sequence). The CDR3 sequence: CATSRVGSSGNTIYF. For the CDR3, the DNA is TGTGCCACCAGCAGAGTCGGTAGCTCTGGAAACACCATATATTTT. Looking up the rest from reference TRBV15 and TRBJ1-3 gives the full variable domain: DAMVIQNPRYQVTQFGKPVTLSCSQTLNHNVMYWYQQKSSQAPKLLFHYYDKDFNNEADTPDNFQSRRPNTSFCFLDIRSPGLGDTAMYLCATSRVGSSGNTIYFGEGSWLTVV.

This clone appeared many times. The chain links TRBV27 to TRBJ1-5; D possibly corresponds to TRBD1 (6 bases). V gave up 3 bases and J gave up 2 bases, with 8 bases separating them. The CDR3 extends over 14 amino acids. CDR1 is MNHEY and CDR2 is SMNVEV in the germline V gene (reference sequence). The CDR3 DNA sequence: TGTGCCAGCAGTTTGGCAGGGGGCAATCAGCCCCAGCATTTT. Its translation: CASSLAGGNQPQHF.

This clone has ten or more counts. The chain employs TRBV27 and TRBJ2-1, with 13 bases aligning to TRBD2. Germline loops: CDR1 MNHEY, CDR2 SMNVEV (reference sequence). The CDR3 is 17 amino acids. V was pared by 5 bases and J by 5 bases, with 9 bases of the junction left unmatched. The CDR3 bases are TGTGCCAGCAGTAAACGGACTAGCGGGAGTCGGGACAATGAGCAGTTCTTC. Its translation: CASSKRTSGSRDNEQFF.

This clone occurred many times. The genes are TRBV7-8 and TRBJ1-2, with 9 bases matching TRBD1. V gave up 5 bases and J gave up 4 bases; unmatched junction bases: 11. This CDR3 contains 16 residues. The germline V gene has CDR1 SGHVS and CDR2 FQNEAQ. The CDR3 DNA sequence: TGTGCCAGCAGCCAAGAACAGGGGGCAATCGGCTATGGCTACACCTTC. Its translation: CASSQEQGAIGYGYTF.

This clone was picked up many times. The chain carries TRBV10-3 and TRBJ1-1; weak D call: TRBD1 (5 bases). The germline V gene has CDR1 ENHRY and CDR2 SYGVKD. The CDR3 runs to 15 residues. Trimming took 4 bases from V and 5 from J, leaving 17 bases between them. CDR3 DNA: TGTGCCATCAGTGGAAGAAATTATCAGGGTACTGAAGCTTTCTTT. Its protein is CAISGRNYQGTEAFF.

This clone was observed at least ten times. The chain joins TRBV6-1 to TRBJ1-1, with a weak D call TRBD1 (5 bases). In germline, CDR1 is MNHNS, CDR2 SASEGT. V lost 3 bases and J 11 bases, leaving 13 bases between the germline ends. This CDR3 has 12 residues. This chain's CDR3 is CASSEGPEVAFF. As DNA, the CDR3 is TGTGCCAGCAGTGAGGGGCCCGAAGTGGCTTTCTTT.

This clone has ten or more counts. The V and J genes are TRBV6-6 and TRBJ2-3, with 10 positions matching TRBD2. The CDR3 spans 16 residues. Per germline, CDR1 MNHNY and CDR2 SVGAGI (reference sequence). The ends lost 5 bases at V and 0 bases at J; junction bases unmatched: 5. CDR3 in DNA: TGTGCCAGCAGTCCCGGACTAGCGGTTAGCACAGATACGCAGTATTTT. Translation gives CASSPGLAVSTDTQYF.

This clone was counted many times. J is TRBJ2-5 and V is TRBV6-6; 15 nucleotides line up with TRBD2. Trimming at V came to 4 bases and at J to 5 bases, leaving 5 bases not matched to a gene. The CDR3 consists of 16 residues. Germline assignment: CDR1 MNHNY and CDR2 SVGAGI (reference sequence). CDR3 region: CASSSGLAGGGETQYF. DNA of the CDR3: TGTGCCAGCAGTTCGGGACTAGCGGGAGGCGGGGAGACCCAGTACTTC.

This clone was seen many times. The V call is TRBV4-2, the J call TRBJ2-7, with 12 bases that match TRBD2. V dropped 4 bases and J dropped 2; count of bases not matched to a gene: 15. This CDR3 contains 19 residues. Germline-derived CDR1 and CDR2 are LGHNA and YNFKEQ. DNA for the CDR3: TGTGCCAGCAGCCGCCAGAGGGGCCTAGCGGGGGGGGAACCCTACGAGCAGTACTTC. This gives the protein CASSRQRGLAGGEPYEQYF.

This clone occurred many times. The chain has TRBV30 and TRBJ2-1; TRBD1 matches 12 bases. Germline values: CDR1 GTSNPN, CDR2 SVGIG (reference sequence). Trimming took 2 bases from V and 14 from J; bases not matched to a gene: 13. The CDR3 length is 15 residues. Here the CDR3 DNA reads TGTGCCTGGAGTCCTCCGGGACAGGGGGCTTTTAGGAAGTTCTTC. This encodes CAWSPPGQGAFRKFF.

This clone was seen repeatedly, ten times or more. V is TRBV29-1 and J is TRBJ1-4; D remains unclear. V was pared by 0 bases and J by 8 bases, with 10 bases between. The CDR3 covers 13 residues. CDR1 and CDR2 from the germline V gene are SQVTM and ANQGSEA. The chain's CDR3 is CSVEDRSGEKLFF. The CDR3 DNA reads as TGCAGCGTTGAAGATCGGAGTGGGGAAAAACTGTTTTTT. Based on the CDR3 plus reference TRBV29-1 and TRBJ1-4, the full variable domain is SAVISQKPSRDICQRGTSLTIQCQVDSQVTMMFWYRQQPGQSLTLIATANQGSEATYESGFVIDKFPISRPNLTFSTLTVSNMSPEDSSIYLCSVEDRSGEKLFFGSGTQLSVL.

This clone was counted ten times or more. The chain recombines TRBV10-2 with TRBJ1-1, with 9 bases aligning to TRBD1. The length of the CDR3 is 15 residues. The trim removed 8 bases at V and 3 bases at J, leaving 10 bases unmatched. From germline, CDR1 is WSHSY and CDR2 SAAADI. The CDR3 nucleotides are TGCGCCAGCTCCTTGGGACAGGGAGGGGACACTGAAGCTTTCTTT. Its translation is CASSLGQGGDTEAFF.

This clone showed up many times. The genes are TRBV15 and TRBJ2-1; 11 bases match TRBD2. This CDR3 contains 15 residues. V lost 2 bases, J lost 3 bases, and 0 bases stayed unmatched. CDR1 is LNHNV, CDR2 YYDKDF, per germline (reference sequence). The CDR3 loop reads CATSRTSGGYNEQFF. The CDR3 DNA sequence: TGTGCCACCAGCAGAACTAGCGGGGGCTACAATGAGCAGTTCTTC. Full variable domain (remainder filled in from reference TRBV15 and TRBJ2-1): DAMVIQNPRYQVTQFGKPVTLSCSQTLNHNVMYWYQQKSSQAPKLLFHYYDKDFNNEADTPDNFQSRRPNTSFCFLDIRSPGLGDTAMYLCATSRTSGGYNEQFFGPGTRLTVL.

This clone was counted a few times. The chain links TRBV6-5 to TRBJ2-7, with D possibly TRBD2 on 5 matching bases. Looked up from germline, CDR1 is MNHEY and CDR2 is SVGAGI. This CDR3 has 13 amino acids. V lost 5 bases and J 0 bases, leaving 8 bases between the germline ends. The CDR3 DNA is TGTGCCAGCAGTGGTGGGAGCTCCTACGAGCAGTACTTC. It specifies CASSGGSSYEQYF.

This clone was seen ten or more times. The chain combines TRBV11-2 with TRBJ1-5, with TRBD1 as a possible D gene (6 bases). The germline V gene encodes CDR1 SGHAT and CDR2 FQNNGV. V was pared by 5 bases and J by 7 bases, with 12 bases between. This CDR3 region has 13 residues. The CDR3 is CASSRGGGQPQHF. The CDR3 coding sequence is TGTGCCAGCAGCCGAGGGGGTGGGCAGCCCCAGCATTTT.

This clone was counted many times. The chain couples TRBV21-1 to TRBJ2-7; the DNA was not compared with TRBD1, the D call given in the table. TRBV21-1 is an annotated pseudogene. The CDR3 is 14 residues long. CDR3 sequence reads: CASSKKGTAYEQYF. The CDR3 DNA follows: TGTGCCAGCAGCAAAAAGGGGACAGCCTACGAGCAGTACTTC.

In this sample, this clone turned up many times. The rearrangement uses TRBV28 and TRBJ2-7, with 7 bases that match TRBD1. The V gene's germline CDR1 is MDHEN and CDR2 SYDVKM. With 3 bases clipped from V and 6 bases from J, the junction kept 11 bases outside the gene matches. The CDR3 spans 15 residues. The CDR3 nucleotides read TGTGCCAGCAGTTTGCCGGGACAGTCACCTGGCGAGCAGTACTTC. Translation gives CASSLPGQSPGEQYF.

This clone occurred many times. This chain joins TRBV10-2 and TRBJ2-2; D possibly corresponds to TRBD2 (6 bases). The length of the CDR3 is 15 residues. The germline V gene has CDR1 WSHSY and CDR2 SAAADI. V was clipped by 6 bases and J by 1 base, with 12 bases between them. This chain's CDR3 is CASRPGGVNTGELFF. CDR3 DNA sequence: TGCGCCAGCAGGCCGGGCGGGGTGAACACCGGGGAGCTGTTTTTT.

This clone occurred many times. This chain joins TRBV28 and TRBJ2-3; 12 bases map to TRBD2. V shed 5 bases, J shed 4 bases, and the junction held 10 bases outside the gene matches. Germline-derived CDR1 and CDR2 are MDHEN and SYDVKM. The CDR3 sequence is 17 residues long. The CDR3 DNA sequence: TGTGCCAGCAGTCCTAGCGGGAGGGTCCTCCGGGCAGATACGCAGTATTTT. Its protein product is CASSPSGRVLRADTQYF.

This clone was recorded many times. The chain is built from TRBV28 and TRBJ1-5; no definite D call. The ends were cut back, 5 bases at V and 0 bases at J, with 11 bases in the middle. The CDR3 spans 15 residues. Germline values: CDR1 MDHEN, CDR2 SYDVKM. Written as DNA, the CDR3 is TGTGCCAGCAGTCTGACATCGTATAGCAATCAGCCCCAGCATTTT. Protein: CASSLTSYSNQPQHF. Using reference TRBV28 and TRBJ1-5 for the parts outside the CDR3, the full variable domain is DVKVTQSSRYLVKRTGEKVFLECVQDMDHENMFWYRQDPGLGLRLIYFSYDVKMKEKGDIPEGYSVSREKKERFSLILESASTNQTSMYLCASSLTSYSNQPQHFGDGTRLSIL.

This clone was counted ten times or more. The chain has TRBV2 and TRBJ1-6, with 7 bases aligning to TRBD1. The V gene end was trimmed by 2 bases and the J gene end by 7 bases; junction bases not matched to a gene: 2. This CDR3 comprises 14 residues. Germline V gives CDR1 SNHLY, CDR2 FYNNEI. The CDR3 region has the DNA TGTGCCAGCAGTGAATTGGGACAGAATTCACCCCTCCACTTT. Encoded protein: CASSELGQNSPLHF. Drawing the rest from reference TRBV2 and TRBJ1-6, the complete variable domain is EPEVTQTPSHQVTQMGQEVILRCVPISNHLYFYWYRQILGQKVEFLVSFYNNEISEKSEIFDDQFSVERPDGSNFTLKIRSTKLEDSAMYFCASSELGQNSPLHFGNGTRLTVT.

This clone has only a few counts. The rearrangement joins TRBV11-2 to TRBJ1-6, with D uncertain. V lost 1 base to trimming and J lost 10 bases, with 5 bases between them. Germline loops: CDR1 SGHAT, CDR2 FQNNGV. This CDR3 has 12 residues. CDR3 DNA sequence: TGTGCCAGCAGCTTAGTTGGCTCACCCCTCCACTTT. Its protein product is CASSLVGSPLHF.

The table lists this clone with many counts. The J gene is TRBJ2-5, the V gene TRBV29-1; 7 bases map to TRBD1. CDR3 length: 12 residues. V trimming: 6 bases; J trimming: 2 bases; junction bases outside the gene matches: 3. Per germline, CDR1 SQVTM and CDR2 ANQGSEA. DNA of the CDR3: TGCAGCGTGAGGGACAGACAAGAGACCCAGTACTTC. Residues: CSVRDRQETQYF.

This clone was recorded at least ten times. V gene TRBV30 combines with J gene TRBJ2-7, with a possible D match to TRBD1 (7 bases). CDR1 is GTSNPN and CDR2 is SVGIG in the germline V gene (reference sequence). Trimming removed 3 bases at V and 5 bases at J, with 17 bases between. CDR3 length: 14 residues. CDR3 sequence: CAWSGGTGVNEQYF. The CDR3 DNA follows: TGTGCCTGGAGCGGGGGTACAGGGGTCAACGAGCAGTACTTC.